This T cell receptor beta chain was recovered during a study of vaccination effects on CD4 cells after COVID-19 (dated by TCRdb to 2022 to 2024). For the wider study: Two doses of either the BNT162b2 or the mRNA-1273 mRNA SARS-CoV-2 vaccine were administered to participants. The study compared SARS-CoV-2 spike-specific CD4+ TCR repertoires before and after mRNA vaccination in COVID-19 convalescent patients and infection-naive vaccine recipients. Altogether, about 10 COVID-19 convalescent patients and several SARS-CoV-2-naive healthy vaccine recipients made up the full study. The Oncomine TCR Beta short-read assay on an Illumina iSeq 100 was used to sequence cultures from other donors in the study. The full study reports these points: Among healthy vaccine recipients, nearly all vaccine-induced clones were SARS-CoV-2 mono-reactive, and just 1 of 255 was cross-reactive with common cold coronaviruses. Limitations of the study were the small number of convalescent patients and the absence of early post-infection timepoints. At late post-vaccination timepoints, both infection-induced and vaccine-induced clones showed marked clonal contraction, consistent with waning T cell responses.

The CDR3 measures 14 amino acids from cysteine to phenylalanine. Only the CDR3 portion is preserved as DNA: 42 bases, with reading frame beginning at the first base. V loses 2 bases, J loses 7 bases, and the germline ends lie 12 bases apart. The germline V gene encodes CDR1 WSHSY and CDR2 SAAADI. Receptor amplification or capture employed the immunoSEQ multiplex PCR assay. TCR beta CDR3 sequencing was performed on DNA from the cultured, isolated CD4+ T cells. Under the source paper's analysis protocol: Non-productive TCR sequences were removed and reads were trimmed to the CDR3 region, keeping CDR3s of at least 7 amino acids. The MANAFEST web app was used to pick out antigen-specific clonotypes by comparing their expansion in peptide wells with that in reference cultures. To be called positive, a clone needed expansion at FDR<0.05 compared with the reference and with all other wells, an odds ratio greater than 5, and a frequency greater than 0.1% in two replicate wells. A clonotype was defined as cross-reactive if the clonotype was significantly expanded both in SARS-CoV-2 spike wells and in at least one common cold coronavirus spike condition. CDR3 similarity was assessed by Levenshtein distance with the stringdist R package, and unrooted trees were built with ape in R 3.6.1. What TCRdb holds here is the immuneACCESS table cut down to in-frame rearrangements. Part of the clones is not present; checked against another copy, under half of the missing clones reflect an unresolved V gene, and the others are unexplained. V and J calls and clone size are as listed in that table; D and trimming were resolved from the DNA. The sample table shows about 73,000 clones, and under 85% are seen once. Over 2.5% of the sample is held by the ten biggest clonotypes.

The ViraFEST assay stimulated PBMC with viral peptide pools and then used TCR sequencing to identify antigen-specific CD4+ T cell clonotypes by expansion. After more than 9 days of culture, CD4+ T cells were isolated with the EasySep CD4+ T cell isolation kit. None of the healthy vaccine recipients had a prior SARS-CoV-2 infection, which was confirmed by nucleocapsid antibody tests that came back negative both before and after vaccination. About 2.2 million PBMC per well were cultured in IMDM with roughly 5% human AB serum, 10 IU/ml IL-2 and gentamicin, plus 10 ug/ml peptides. Half of the culture medium was replaced with fresh IL-2-containing medium on days 3 and 7. Each peptide stimulation condition was cultured in triplicate wells unless otherwise noted. Using Ficoll-Paque Plus gradient centrifugation, PBMC were separated from whole blood and then either used fresh or cryopreserved at -140C. Overlapping peptide pools spanned the spike proteins of SARS-CoV-2 and the common cold coronaviruses HCoV-NL63, HCoV-OC43 and HCoV-229E. The QIAamp micro DNA kit was used to extract genomic DNA from the cultured CD4+ T cells.

On this clone: Its antigen is not yet known. The sample holds no much larger clone one base away, and base qualities are not on file.

Sequencing used CD4+ T cells from PBMCs cultured with HCoV-NL63 spike peptides, obtained before COVID-19 vaccination. In the paper's terms, the cell subset or site label means: HCoV-NL63 spike overlapping peptide pool stimulation. The source is a human donor who received a COVID-19 vaccine. The chain is encoded by TRBV10-2 joined to TRBJ2-1; no D gene is confidently identified. For the CDR3, the sequence is CASSEQRVENEQFF. The nucleotides are TGCGCCAGCAGTGAGCAAAGGGTCGAGAATGAGCAGTTCTTC.